This T cell receptor (beta chain) was sequenced for a study of shared clonotypes between healthy human individuals. Study results and limitations: Represented diversity, genetic and exposure-history alike, was limited by few donors. Non-shared clonotypes had lower generation probabilities than those shared by all four donors. The sharing of approximately 5.1% of naive CD4 clonotypes was seen across a handful of donors.

V gave up 4 bases and J gave up 4 bases, with 9 bases separating them. The germline V gene has CDR1 SGDLS and CDR2 YYNGEE. The CDR3 is 13 amino acids. Authors' methods: Because ImmunoSEQ provided only junction sequences with no quality scores, the filtering differed. The protocol was immunoSEQ multiplex PCR, while the TCRdb copy is restricted to in-frame clones and leaves out a portion. V and J calls and clone size are copied from that table; D and trimming were computed from the DNA. Of about 2.4 million clones listed, over 85% are singletons. Comment on this clone: Its target is not known.

The V call is TRBV9, the J call TRBJ1-5; D remains unclear. The sequenced sample consisted of naive CD4+ T cells from PBMCs. The subset was: CD45RA+ positively selected. The TCR sequence derives from a young man in good health. Some clones in this sample may be carry-over from other donors' samples. The CDR3 region is CASSRIANQPQHF. The CDR3 DNA reads as TGTGCCAGCAGCAGGATCGCAAATCAGCCCCAGCATTTT.